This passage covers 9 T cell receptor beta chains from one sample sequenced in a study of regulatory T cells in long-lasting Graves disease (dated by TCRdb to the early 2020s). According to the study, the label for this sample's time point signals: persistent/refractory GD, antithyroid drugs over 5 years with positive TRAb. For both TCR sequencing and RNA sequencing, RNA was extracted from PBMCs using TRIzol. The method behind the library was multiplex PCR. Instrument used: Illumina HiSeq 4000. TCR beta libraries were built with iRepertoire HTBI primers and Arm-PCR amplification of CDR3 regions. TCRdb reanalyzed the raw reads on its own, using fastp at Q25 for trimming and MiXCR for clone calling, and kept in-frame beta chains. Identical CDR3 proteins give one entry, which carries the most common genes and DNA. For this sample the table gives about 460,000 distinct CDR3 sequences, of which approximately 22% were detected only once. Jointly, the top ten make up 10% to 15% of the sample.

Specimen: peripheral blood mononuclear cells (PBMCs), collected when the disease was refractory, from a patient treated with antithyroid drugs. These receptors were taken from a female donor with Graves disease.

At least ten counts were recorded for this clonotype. The CDR3 protein is CASSFNWGGPNQPQHF. For the CDR3, the DNA is TGTGCCAGCAGTTTCAATTGGGGGGGGCCGAATCAGCCCCAGCATTTT. The genes are TRBV28 and TRBJ1-5; a weak D match, TRBD1 (6 bases). The CDR3 has 16 residues. The V gene's germline CDR1 is MDHEN and CDR2 SYDVKM. Trimming removed 3 bases from V and 4 bases from J, with 16 bases in between.

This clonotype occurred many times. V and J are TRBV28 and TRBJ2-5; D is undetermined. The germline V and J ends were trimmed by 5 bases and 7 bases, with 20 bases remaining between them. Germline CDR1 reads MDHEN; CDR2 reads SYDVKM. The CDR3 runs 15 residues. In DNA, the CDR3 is TGTGCCAGCAGTCTGCTCCGGGTCTCCACCGGGACCCAGTACTTC. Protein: CASSLLRVSTGTQYF.

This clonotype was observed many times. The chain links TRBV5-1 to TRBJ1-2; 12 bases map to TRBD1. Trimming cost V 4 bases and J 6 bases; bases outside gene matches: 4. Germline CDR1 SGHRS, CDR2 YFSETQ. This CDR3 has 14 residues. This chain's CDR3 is CASSLGDRGHGYTF. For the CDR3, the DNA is TGCGCCAGCAGCCTAGGGGACAGGGGGCATGGCTACACCTTC.

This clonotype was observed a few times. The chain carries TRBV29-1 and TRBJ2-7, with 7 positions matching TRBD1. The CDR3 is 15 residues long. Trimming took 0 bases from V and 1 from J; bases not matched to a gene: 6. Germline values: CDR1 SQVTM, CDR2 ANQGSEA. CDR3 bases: TGCAGCGTTGAAGATCGTACAGGGGCATCCTACGAGCAGTACTTC. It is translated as CSVEDRTGASYEQYF.

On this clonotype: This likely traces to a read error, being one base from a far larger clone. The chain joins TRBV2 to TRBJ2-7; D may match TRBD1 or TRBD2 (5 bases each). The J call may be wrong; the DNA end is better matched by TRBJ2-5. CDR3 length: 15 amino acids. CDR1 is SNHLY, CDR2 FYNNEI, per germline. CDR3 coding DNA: TGTGCCAGCAGTGAACTGGCCTCCGGGGCAGAGACCCAGTACTTC. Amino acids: CASSELASGAETQYF.

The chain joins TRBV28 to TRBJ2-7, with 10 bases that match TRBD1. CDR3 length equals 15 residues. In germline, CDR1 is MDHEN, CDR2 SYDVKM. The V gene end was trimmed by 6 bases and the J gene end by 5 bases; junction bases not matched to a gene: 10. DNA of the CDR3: TGTGCCAGCAGCAGACCGGGACAGGGGATGGACGAGCAGTACTTC. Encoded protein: CASSRPGQGMDEQYF.

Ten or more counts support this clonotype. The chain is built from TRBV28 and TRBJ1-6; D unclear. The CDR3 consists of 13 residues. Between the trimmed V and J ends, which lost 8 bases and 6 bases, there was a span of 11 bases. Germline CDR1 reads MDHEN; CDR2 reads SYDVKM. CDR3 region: CASGGGGNSPLHF. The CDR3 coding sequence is TGTGCCAGCGGAGGAGGAGGTAATTCACCCCTCCACTTT. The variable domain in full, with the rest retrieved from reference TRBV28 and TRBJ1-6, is DVKVTQSSRYLVKRTGEKVFLECVQDMDHENMFWYRQDPGLGLRLIYFSYDVKMKEKGDIPEGYSVSREKKERFSLILESASTNQTSMYLCASGGGGNSPLHFGNGTRLTVT.

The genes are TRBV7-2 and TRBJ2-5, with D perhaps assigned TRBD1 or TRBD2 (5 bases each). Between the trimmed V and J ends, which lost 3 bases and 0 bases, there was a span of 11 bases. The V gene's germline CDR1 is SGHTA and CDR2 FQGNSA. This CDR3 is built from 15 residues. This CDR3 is CASSFQGPYQETQYF. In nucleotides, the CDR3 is TGTGCCAGCAGCTTCCAGGGACCGTACCAAGAGACCCAGTACTTC.

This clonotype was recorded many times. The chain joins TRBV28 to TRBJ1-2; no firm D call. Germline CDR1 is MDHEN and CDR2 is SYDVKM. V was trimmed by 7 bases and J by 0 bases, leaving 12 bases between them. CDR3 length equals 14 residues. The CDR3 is CASTLDGTNYGYTF. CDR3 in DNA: TGTGCCAGCACCCTCGACGGTACTAACTATGGCTACACCTTC.